The 3 T cell receptor beta chains given below trace back to one sample, sequenced in a study of identical twins' blood T cells. MiXCR, run by TCRdb on the 5' RACE reads, gives a single entry per CDR3 protein. The sample records hundreds of thousands of distinct CDR3 sequences, under 30% being singletons. The sequencing input was PBMCs. Receptors originate from a woman between 18 and 55 years old in good health.

This clonotype was observed a few times. CDR3 in DNA: TGCAGTACAGGGGGCAATCAGCCCCAGCATTTT. Translation: CSTGGNQPQHF. V is TRBV20-1 and J is TRBJ1-5; TRBD1 agrees at 7 bases. Looked up from germline, CDR1 is DFQATT and CDR2 is SNEGSKA (reference sequence). The CDR3 is made up of 11 amino acids. The trim removed 8 bases at V and 2 bases at J, leaving 0 bases unmatched.

This chain links TRBV10-3 with TRBJ2-7; D ambiguous. The CDR3 has 11 residues. Trimming shortened V by 3 bases and J by 4 bases, and 4 bases separated the two germline ends. In germline, CDR1 is ENHRY, CDR2 SYGVKD. The CDR3 nucleotides read TGTGCCATCAGTGACTCTTACGAGCAGTACTTC. Translated, it gives CAISDSYEQYF.

This chain uses TRBV7-9 with TRBJ1-3, with 7 positions matching TRBD1. V was clipped by 5 bases and J by 0 bases; unmatched bases: 7. The CDR3 runs 16 residues. In germline, CDR1 is SEHNR, CDR2 FQNEAQ (reference sequence). CDR3 bases: TGTGCCAGCAGCCCACAGGGGCTTAGCTCTGGAAACACCATATATTTT. This gives the protein CASSPQGLSSGNTIYF.